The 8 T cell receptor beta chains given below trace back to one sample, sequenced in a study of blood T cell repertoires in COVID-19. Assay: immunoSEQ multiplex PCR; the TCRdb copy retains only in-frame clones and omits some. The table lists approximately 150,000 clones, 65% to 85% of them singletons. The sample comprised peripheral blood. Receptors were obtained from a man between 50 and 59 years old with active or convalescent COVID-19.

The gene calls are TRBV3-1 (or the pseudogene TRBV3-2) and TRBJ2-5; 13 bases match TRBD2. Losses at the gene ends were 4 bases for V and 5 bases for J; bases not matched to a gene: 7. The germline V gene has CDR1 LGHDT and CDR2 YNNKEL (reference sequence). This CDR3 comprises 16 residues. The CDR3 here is CASSPETSGRRETQYF. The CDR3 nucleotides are TGTGCCAGCAGCCCCGAGACTAGCGGGAGGAGGGAGACCCAGTACTTC.

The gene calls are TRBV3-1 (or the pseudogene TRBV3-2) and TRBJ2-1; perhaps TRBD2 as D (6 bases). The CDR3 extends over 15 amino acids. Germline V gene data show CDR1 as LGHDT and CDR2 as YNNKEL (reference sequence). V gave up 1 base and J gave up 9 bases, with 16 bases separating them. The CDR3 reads CASSQAHHTSIEQFF. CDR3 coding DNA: TGTGCCAGCAGCCAAGCCCACCACACTAGCATTGAGCAGTTCTTC.

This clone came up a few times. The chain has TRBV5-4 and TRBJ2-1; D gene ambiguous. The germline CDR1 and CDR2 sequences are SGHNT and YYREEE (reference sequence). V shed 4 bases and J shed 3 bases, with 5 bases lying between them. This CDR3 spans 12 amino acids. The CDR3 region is CASSIHYNEQFF. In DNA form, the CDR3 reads TGTGCCAGCAGCATCCACTACAATGAGCAGTTCTTC.

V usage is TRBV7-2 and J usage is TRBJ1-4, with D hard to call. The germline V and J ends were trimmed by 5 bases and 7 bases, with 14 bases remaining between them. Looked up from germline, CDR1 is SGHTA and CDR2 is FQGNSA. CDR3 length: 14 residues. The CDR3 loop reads CASSVTSGFEKLFF. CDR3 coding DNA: TGTGCCAGCAGCGTAACAAGCGGCTTTGAAAAACTGTTTTTT.

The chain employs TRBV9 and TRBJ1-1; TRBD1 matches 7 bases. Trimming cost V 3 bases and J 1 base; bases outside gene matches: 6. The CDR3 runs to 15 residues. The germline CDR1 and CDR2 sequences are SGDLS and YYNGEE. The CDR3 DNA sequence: TGTGCCAGCAGCGCGACCGGGACAGCGAACACTGAAGCTTTCTTT. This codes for CASSATGTANTEAFF.

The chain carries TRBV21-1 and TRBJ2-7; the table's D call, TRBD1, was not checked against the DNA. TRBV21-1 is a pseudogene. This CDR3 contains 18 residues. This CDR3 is CANQGDRGHRMSSYEQYF. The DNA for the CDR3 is TGTGCCAACCAGGGGGACAGGGGCCATCGAATGAGCTCCTACGAGCAGTACTTC.

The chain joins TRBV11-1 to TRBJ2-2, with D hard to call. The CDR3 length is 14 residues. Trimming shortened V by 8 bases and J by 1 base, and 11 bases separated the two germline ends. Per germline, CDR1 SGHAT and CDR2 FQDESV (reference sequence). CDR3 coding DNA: TGTGCCAGCTCTCGGGTCGGGAACACCGGGGAGCTGTTTTTT. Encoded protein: CASSRVGNTGELFF.

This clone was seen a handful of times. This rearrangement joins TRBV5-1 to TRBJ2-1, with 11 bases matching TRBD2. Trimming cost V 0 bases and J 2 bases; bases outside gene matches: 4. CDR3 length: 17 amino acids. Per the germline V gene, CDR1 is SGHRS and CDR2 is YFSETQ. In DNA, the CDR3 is TGCGCCAGCAGCTTGGCCGCTAGCGGGAGGACCTACAATGAGCAGTTCTTC. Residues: CASSLAASGRTYNEQFF. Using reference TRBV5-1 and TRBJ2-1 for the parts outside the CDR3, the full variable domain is KAGVTQTPRYLIKTRGQQVTLSCSPISGHRSVSWYQQTPGQGLQFLFEYFSETQRNKGNFPGRFSGRQFSNSRSEMNVSTLELGDSALYLCASSLAASGRTYNEQFFGPGTRLTVL.